This T cell receptor beta chain is from a study of blood T cell repertoires in COVID-19. Study background: Researchers got acute and convalescent COVID-19 samples from the United States, Italy and Spain. Nucleic acid was either cDNA or gDNA, and it came from T cells, B-cell-depleted T cells, or PBMCs.

Authors' data handling: Nucleated cell number was recorded as an estimate derived from reference gene primer amplification. Some clones are missing from TCRdb's copy, which holds only in-frame ones; the method was immunoSEQ multiplex PCR. V, J and clone size reflect that table, while D and trimming were determined from the DNA. The sample holds 160,000 or so clones, 80% to 90% seen once. The specimen was peripheral blood. The sequence was collected from a woman in her forties with acute or convalescent COVID-19.

CDR3 coding DNA: TGTGCCAGCAGCTTCAATCCCGGGAGGGCCGTCGAGCAGTACTTC. It yields the protein CASSFNPGRAVEQYF. This sequence joins TRBV5-6 and TRBJ2-7; 8 nucleotides line up with TRBD2. Germline CDR1 SGHDT, CDR2 YYEEEE. J was trimmed by 6 bases and V by 2 bases; bases with no gene match: 10. The CDR3 runs to 15 residues. The full variable domain, rest sourced from reference TRBV5-6 and TRBJ2-7, is DAGVTQSPTHLIKTRGQQVTLRCSPKSGHDTVSWYQQALGQGPQFIFQYYEEEERQRGNFPDRFSGHQFPNYSSELNVNALLLGDSALYLCASSFNPGRAVEQYFGPGTRLTVT.